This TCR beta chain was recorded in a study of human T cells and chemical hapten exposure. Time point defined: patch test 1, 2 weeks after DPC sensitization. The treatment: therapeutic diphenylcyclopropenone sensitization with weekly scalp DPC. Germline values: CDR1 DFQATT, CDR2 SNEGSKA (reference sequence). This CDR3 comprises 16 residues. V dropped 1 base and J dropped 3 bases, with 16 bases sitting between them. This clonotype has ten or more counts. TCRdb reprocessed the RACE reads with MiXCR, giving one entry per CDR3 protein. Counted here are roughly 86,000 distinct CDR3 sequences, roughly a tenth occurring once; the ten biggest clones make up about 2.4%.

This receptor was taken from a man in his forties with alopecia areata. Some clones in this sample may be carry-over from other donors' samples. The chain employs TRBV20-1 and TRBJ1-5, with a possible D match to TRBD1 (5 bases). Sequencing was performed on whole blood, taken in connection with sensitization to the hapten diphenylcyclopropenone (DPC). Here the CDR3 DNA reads TGCAGTGCTAGAGTCGGGGGAGGGAACTTCAATCAGCCCCAGCATTTT. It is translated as CSARVGGGNFNQPQHF.